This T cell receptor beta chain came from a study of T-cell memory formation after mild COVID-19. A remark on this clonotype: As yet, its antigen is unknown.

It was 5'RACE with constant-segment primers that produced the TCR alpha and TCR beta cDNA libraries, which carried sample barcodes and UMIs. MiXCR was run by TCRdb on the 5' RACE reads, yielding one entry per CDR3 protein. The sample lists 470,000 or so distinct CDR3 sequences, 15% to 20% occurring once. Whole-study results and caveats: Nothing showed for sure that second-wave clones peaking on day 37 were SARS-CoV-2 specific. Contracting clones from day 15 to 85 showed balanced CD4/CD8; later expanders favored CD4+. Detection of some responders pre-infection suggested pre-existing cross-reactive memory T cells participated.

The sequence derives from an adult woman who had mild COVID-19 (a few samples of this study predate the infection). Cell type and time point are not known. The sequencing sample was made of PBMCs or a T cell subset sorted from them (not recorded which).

The CDR3 spells CSARDRVTSGRVSYEQYF. The CDR3, as DNA: TGCAGTGCTAGAGATCGCGTCACTAGCGGGAGGGTTTCCTACGAGCAGTACTTC. The genes are TRBV20-1 and TRBJ2-7; 13 bases are shared with TRBD2. The J segment lost 1 base and the V segment lost 0 bases, leaving 9 bases of the junction unmatched. CDR1 is DFQATT, CDR2 SNEGSKA, per germline (reference sequence). The CDR3 is 18 residues long.